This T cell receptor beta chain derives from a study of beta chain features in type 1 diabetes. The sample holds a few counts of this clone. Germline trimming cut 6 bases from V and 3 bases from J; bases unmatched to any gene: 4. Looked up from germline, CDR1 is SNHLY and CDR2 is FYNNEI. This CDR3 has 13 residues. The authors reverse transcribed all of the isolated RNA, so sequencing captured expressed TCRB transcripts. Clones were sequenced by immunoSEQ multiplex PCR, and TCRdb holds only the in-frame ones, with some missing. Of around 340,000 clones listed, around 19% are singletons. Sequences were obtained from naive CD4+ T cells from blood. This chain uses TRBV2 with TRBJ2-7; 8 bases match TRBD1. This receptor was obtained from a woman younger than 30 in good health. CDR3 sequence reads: CASSGTGGYEQYF. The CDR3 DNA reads TGTGCCAGCAGCGGGACAGGCGGCTACGAGCAGTACTTC.